The 19 T cell receptor beta chains reported below all come from one sample, sequenced in a study of identical twins. TCRdb used MiXCR to reprocess the 5' RACE reads, holding one entry per CDR3 protein. This sample has 420,000 or so distinct CDR3 sequences, with about 18% found just once. Sequences were obtained from naive T cells sorted from blood. These receptors were taken from a man aged 50-60 years in good health.

This clonotype was counted only a few times. This rearrangement joins TRBV29-1 to TRBJ2-3, with 7 bases lining up with TRBD2. Germline V lookup: CDR1 SQVTM, CDR2 ANQGSEA. The CDR3 covers 13 residues. J was trimmed by 1 base and V by 8 bases; bases with no gene match: 6. CDR3 in amino acids: CSFGGIGTDTQYF. CDR3 nucleotide sequence: TGCAGCTTCGGGGGGATCGGCACAGATACGCAGTATTTT.

The V call is TRBV20-1, the J call TRBJ1-5, with 8 bases aligning to TRBD1. Germline V gives CDR1 DFQATT, CDR2 SNEGSKA (reference sequence). J gave up 0 bases and V 3 bases, and 1 base lay outside the gene matches. The CDR3 has 14 amino acids. In DNA, the CDR3 is TGCAGTGCTAGCAGGGGGCCTAGCAATCAGCCCCAGCATTTT. Encoded protein: CSASRGPSNQPQHF.

V and J are TRBV7-8 and TRBJ2-7; D may be TRBD1 or TRBD2 (5 bases each). CDR1 is SGHVS and CDR2 is FQNEAQ in the germline V gene. V was cut by 1 base and J by 5 bases, with 18 bases left in between. The CDR3 length is 16 residues. The CDR3 sequence: CASSLERGPVLDEQYF. In DNA form, the CDR3 reads TGTGCCAGCAGCTTAGAGAGGGGCCCCGTTTTAGACGAGCAGTACTTC.

This clonotype was detected only a few times. V gene TRBV6-2 or TRBV6-3 combines with J gene TRBJ1-5; tentative D call: TRBD1 (6 bases). CDR1 MNHEY and CDR2 SVGEGT come from the germline V gene. Trimming removed 4 bases from V and 0 bases from J, with 10 bases in between. The CDR3 has 15 residues. In DNA, the CDR3 is TGTGCCAGCAGTTCCTGGACAGCTAGCAATCAGCCCCAGCATTTT. As protein: CASSSWTASNQPQHF.

The chain is built from TRBV3-1 and TRBJ2-5; D may be TRBD1 (5 bases). The CDR3 extends over 15 amino acids. Trimming took 0 bases from V and 4 from J, leaving 12 bases between them. Germline V lookup: CDR1 LGHDT, CDR2 YNNKEL (reference sequence). This CDR3 reads CASSQDLRQGETQYF. The CDR3 region has the DNA TGTGCCAGCAGCCAAGATCTTCGCCAGGGAGAGACCCAGTACTTC.

The V gene is TRBV20-1, the J gene TRBJ2-5; 13 bases line up with TRBD2. The CDR3 sequence is 14 residues long. The V gene end was trimmed by 7 bases and the J gene end by 5 bases; junction bases not matched to a gene: 7. Germline values: CDR1 DFQATT, CDR2 SNEGSKA (reference sequence). DNA of the CDR3: TGCAGTGTTACTAGCGGGAGGGCTTTGGAGACCCAGTACTTC. Protein sequence: CSVTSGRALETQYF.

This chain joins TRBV27 and TRBJ2-5; TRBD2 is a possible D gene (5 bases). The CDR3 runs 14 residues. Germline-derived CDR1 and CDR2 are MNHEY and SMNVEV (reference sequence). V lost 5 bases and J 5 bases, leaving 15 bases between the germline ends. CDR3 sequence: CASSPTGFGETQYF. The CDR3 coding sequence is TGTGCCAGCAGTCCGACGGGGTTTGGGGAGACCCAGTACTTC.

Many counts were recorded for this clonotype. The V and J genes are TRBV7-3 and TRBJ2-1, with TRBD1 matching over 10 bases. V dropped 4 bases and J dropped 2; count of bases not matched to a gene: 2. The CDR3 is 15 amino acids. Germline V gives CDR1 SGHTA, CDR2 FQGTGA. The CDR3 DNA follows: TGTGCCAGCAGCTCCGGACAGGGGGCCTACAATGAGCAGTTCTTC. Protein product: CASSSGQGAYNEQFF.

In its sample, this clonotype was seen many times. The chain has TRBV5-1 and TRBJ2-2; D gene unclear. V shed 7 bases and J shed 0 bases, with 16 bases lying between them. CDR3 length equals 16 residues. The germline gives CDR1 SGHRS, CDR2 YFSETQ. The CDR3, as DNA: TGCGCCAGCCGTAACGGGCAGGCCACGAACACCGGGGAGCTGTTTTTT. Protein: CASRNGQATNTGELFF.

This clonotype was seen a handful of times. The chain carries TRBV5-5 and TRBJ2-7; a possible D gene is TRBD1 (5 bases). The germline gives CDR1 SGHKS, CDR2 YYEKEE (reference sequence). V shed 3 bases and J shed 0 bases, with 7 bases lying between them. The length of the CDR3 is 13 residues. Here the CDR3 DNA reads TGTGCCAGCAGCTACAGGAACTCCTACGAGCAGTACTTC. This gives the protein CASSYRNSYEQYF.

This clonotype was recorded many times. This chain connects TRBV12-3 or TRBV12-4 to TRBJ2-4, with 9 bases that match TRBD1. V was pared by 4 bases and J by 7 bases, with 5 bases of the junction left unmatched. The CDR3 is made up of 14 amino acids. The CDR3 DNA follows: TGTGCCAGCAGTTCGGGGACAGGGCCGAACATTCAGTACTTC. Its translation is CASSSGTGPNIQYF.

The CDR3 protein is CASSLATGVGLETQYF. As DNA, the CDR3 is TGTGCCAGCAGCTTAGCGACAGGGGTTGGATTGGAGACCCAGTACTTC. The chain has TRBV7-9 and TRBJ2-5; 8 nucleotides agree with TRBD1. Trimming took 0 bases from V and 5 from J; bases not matched to a gene: 8. The CDR3 spans 16 residues. Germline V gene lookup returns CDR1 SEHNR and CDR2 FQNEAQ (reference sequence).

The gene calls are TRBV6-5 and TRBJ2-1; the D is unclear. Germline CDR1 is MNHEY and CDR2 is SVGAGI. The CDR3 runs 14 residues. V lost 2 bases to trimming and J lost 0 bases, with 5 bases between them. CDR3 in DNA: TGTGCCAGCAGTTACATGAGCTCCTACAATGAGCAGTTCTTC. Translated, it gives CASSYMSSYNEQFF.

This clonotype was detected a few times. V is TRBV11-2 and J is TRBJ2-1; TRBD1 might be the D (6 bases). Trimming pared 5 bases from V and 0 bases from J, leaving 23 bases between. Germline CDR1 reads SGHAT; CDR2 reads FQNNGV. This CDR3 spans 19 amino acids. The CDR3 DNA follows: TGTGCCAGCAGCCGCAAGAGGGACAACCTGATTAGCTCCTACAATGAGCAGTTCTTC. Translated: CASSRKRDNLISSYNEQFF.

The chain has TRBV27 and TRBJ2-3; 9 bases align to TRBD2. The germline V gene encodes CDR1 MNHEY and CDR2 SMNVEV (reference sequence). J lost 7 bases, V lost 2 bases, and 10 bases had no gene match. The length of the CDR3 is 16 residues. CDR3: CASSLMAGGPINTQYF. CDR3 sequence (DNA): TGTGCCAGCAGTTTAATGGCGGGGGGGCCTATTAATACGCAGTATTTT.

The CDR3 reads CSARAGNRPRDEQFF. DNA for the CDR3: TGCAGTGCTAGAGCAGGAAACAGACCTAGGGATGAGCAGTTCTTC. This rearrangement joins TRBV20-1 to TRBJ2-1; D remains unclear. CDR3 length: 15 residues. V was trimmed by 1 base and J by 8 bases, leaving 18 bases between them. In germline, CDR1 is DFQATT, CDR2 SNEGSKA (reference sequence).

This clonotype came up a few times. This chain connects TRBV5-6 to TRBJ2-2, with 10 bases identical to TRBD2. Germline V gene sequence: CDR1 SGHDT, CDR2 YYEEEE. This CDR3 has 19 residues. J gave up 7 bases and V 1 base, and 16 bases lay outside the gene matches. The CDR3 bases are TGTGCCAGCAGCTTGAGGCTCAGCGGGGGGGCTTGGACGCACGGGGAGCTGTTTTTT. Its protein product is CASSLRLSGGAWTHGELFF.

Only a few counts were recorded for this clonotype. The chain uses TRBV9 and TRBJ2-1, with TRBD1 as a possible D gene (6 bases). The germline CDR1 and CDR2 sequences are SGDLS and YYNGEE. The CDR3 consists of 16 residues. The V end lost 0 bases, the J end lost 6 bases, and 16 bases lay between the germline ends. The CDR3 reads CASSVDRERFLNEQFF. CDR3 nucleotides: TGTGCCAGCAGCGTAGACAGGGAGAGGTTTCTCAATGAGCAGTTCTTC.

This clonotype was detected a few times. The chain combines TRBV11-2 with TRBJ2-7, with D possibly matching TRBD1 (6 bases). The V gene lost 1 base and the J gene lost 0 bases, with 19 bases spanning the gap. This CDR3 has 18 amino acids. Germline values: CDR1 SGHAT, CDR2 FQNNGV. The CDR3 spells CASSLALADRTFSYEQYF. The CDR3 DNA reads TGTGCCAGCAGCTTAGCTCTCGCGGACAGAACATTCTCCTACGAGCAGTACTTC.